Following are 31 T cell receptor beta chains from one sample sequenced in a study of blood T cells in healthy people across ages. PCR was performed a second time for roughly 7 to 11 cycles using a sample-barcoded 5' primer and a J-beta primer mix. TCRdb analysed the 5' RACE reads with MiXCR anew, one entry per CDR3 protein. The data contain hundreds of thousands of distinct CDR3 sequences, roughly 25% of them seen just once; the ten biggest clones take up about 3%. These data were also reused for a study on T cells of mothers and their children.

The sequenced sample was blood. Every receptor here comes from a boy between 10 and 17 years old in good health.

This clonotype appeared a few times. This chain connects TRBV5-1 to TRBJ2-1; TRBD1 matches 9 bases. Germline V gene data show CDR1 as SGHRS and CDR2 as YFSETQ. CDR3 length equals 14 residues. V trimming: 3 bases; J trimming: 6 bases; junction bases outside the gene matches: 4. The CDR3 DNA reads TGCGCCAGCAGCTCCTGGACAGGGGCCAATGAGCAGTTCTTC. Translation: CASSSWTGANEQFF.

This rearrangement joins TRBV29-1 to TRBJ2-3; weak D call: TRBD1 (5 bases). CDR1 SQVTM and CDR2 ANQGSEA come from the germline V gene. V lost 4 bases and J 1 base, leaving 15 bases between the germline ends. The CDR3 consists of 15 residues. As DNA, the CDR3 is TGCAGCGTTGCCCCCCAGGGCCTAGGCACAGATACGCAGTATTTT. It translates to CSVAPQGLGTDTQYF.

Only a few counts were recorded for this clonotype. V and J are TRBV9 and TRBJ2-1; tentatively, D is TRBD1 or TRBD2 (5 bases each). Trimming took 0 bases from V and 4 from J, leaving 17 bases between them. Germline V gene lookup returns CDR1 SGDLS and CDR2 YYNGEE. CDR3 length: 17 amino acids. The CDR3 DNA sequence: TGTGCCAGCAGCGTAGCTACTGGGGCTAGCTCGTACAATGAGCAGTTCTTC. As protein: CASSVATGASSYNEQFF.

CDR3 sequence (DNA): TGTGCCAGCAGCAATTTGACAGCTACCGGGGAGCTGTTTTTT. The encoded protein is CASSNLTATGELFF. The chain employs TRBV7-3 and TRBJ2-2, with TRBD1 as a possible D gene (5 bases). There are 14 residues in the CDR3. V was pared by 5 bases and J by 5 bases, with 12 bases between. Germline assignment: CDR1 SGHTA and CDR2 FQGTGA.

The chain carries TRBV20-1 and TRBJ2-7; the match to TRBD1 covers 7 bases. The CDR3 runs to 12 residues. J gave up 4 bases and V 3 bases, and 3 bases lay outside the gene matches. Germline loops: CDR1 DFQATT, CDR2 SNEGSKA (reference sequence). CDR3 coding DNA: TGCAGTGCTAGCGTACAGGGGTACGAGCAGTACTTC. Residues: CSASVQGYEQYF.

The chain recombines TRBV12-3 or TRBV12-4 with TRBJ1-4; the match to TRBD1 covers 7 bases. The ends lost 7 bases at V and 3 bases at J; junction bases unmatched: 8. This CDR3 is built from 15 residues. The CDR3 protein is CASMSPGQSNEKLFF. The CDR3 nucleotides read TGTGCCAGCATGAGCCCGGGACAGTCTAATGAAAAACTGTTTTTT.

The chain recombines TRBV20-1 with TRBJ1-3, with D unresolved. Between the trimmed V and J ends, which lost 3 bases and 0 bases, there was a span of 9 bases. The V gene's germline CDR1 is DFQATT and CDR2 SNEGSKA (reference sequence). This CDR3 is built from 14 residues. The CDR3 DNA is TGCAGTGCTAGTCGCGGAGGCTCTGGAAACACCATATATTTT. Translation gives CSASRGGSGNTIYF.

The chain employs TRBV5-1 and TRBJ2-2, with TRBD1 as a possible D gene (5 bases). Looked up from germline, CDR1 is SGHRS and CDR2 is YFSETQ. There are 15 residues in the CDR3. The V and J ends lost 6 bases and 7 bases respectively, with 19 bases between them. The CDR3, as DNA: TGCGCCAGCACCTTCAGGGAAATTGGATACGGGGAGCTGTTTTTT. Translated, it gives CASTFREIGYGELFF.

CDR3 amino acids: CASRKGRESGYTF. In DNA, the CDR3 is TGTGCCAGCAGAAAGGGGAGGGAGTCCGGCTACACCTTC. The J gene is TRBJ1-2, the V gene TRBV6-5; possible D gene TRBD1, 5 bases. CDR1 and CDR2 (germline): MNHEY, SVGAGI. V lost 6 bases, J lost 8 bases, and 16 bases lay in between. The CDR3 extends over 13 amino acids.

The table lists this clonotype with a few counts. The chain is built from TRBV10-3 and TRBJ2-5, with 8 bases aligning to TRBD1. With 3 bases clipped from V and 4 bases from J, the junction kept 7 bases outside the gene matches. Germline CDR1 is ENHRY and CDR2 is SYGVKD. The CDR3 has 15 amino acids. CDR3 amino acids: CAISDQGAAGETQYF. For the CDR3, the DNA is TGTGCCATCAGTGATCAGGGGGCTGCGGGAGAGACCCAGTACTTC.

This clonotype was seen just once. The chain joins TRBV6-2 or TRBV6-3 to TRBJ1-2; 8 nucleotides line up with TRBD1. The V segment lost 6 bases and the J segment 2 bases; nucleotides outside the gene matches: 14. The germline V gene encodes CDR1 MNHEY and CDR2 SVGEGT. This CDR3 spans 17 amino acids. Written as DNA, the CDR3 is TGTGCCAGCAGATCTTCAGCCCCGGGACAGGTCAACTATGGCTACACCTTC. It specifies CASRSSAPGQVNYGYTF.

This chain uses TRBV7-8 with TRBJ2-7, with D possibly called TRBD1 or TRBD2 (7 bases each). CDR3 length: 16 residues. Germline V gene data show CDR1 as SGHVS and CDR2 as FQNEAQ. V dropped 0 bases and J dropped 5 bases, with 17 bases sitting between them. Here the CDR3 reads CASSLAQGGLMNEQYF. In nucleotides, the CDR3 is TGTGCCAGCAGCTTAGCGCAGGGGGGGCTAATGAACGAGCAGTACTTC.

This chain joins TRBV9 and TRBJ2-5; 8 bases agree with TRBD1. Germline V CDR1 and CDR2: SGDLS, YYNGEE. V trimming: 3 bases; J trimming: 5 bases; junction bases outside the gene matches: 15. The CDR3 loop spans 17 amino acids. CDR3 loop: CASSEGQGTGPWETQYF. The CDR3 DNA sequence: TGTGCCAGCAGCGAAGGCCAGGGGACAGGTCCGTGGGAGACCCAGTACTTC.

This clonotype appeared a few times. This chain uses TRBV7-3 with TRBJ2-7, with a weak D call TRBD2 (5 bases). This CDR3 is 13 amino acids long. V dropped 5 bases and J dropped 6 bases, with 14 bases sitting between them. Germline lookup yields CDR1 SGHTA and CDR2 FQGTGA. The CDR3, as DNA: TGTGCCAGCAGCCTAAACACGGGGTCCGAGCAGTACTTC. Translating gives CASSLNTGSEQYF.

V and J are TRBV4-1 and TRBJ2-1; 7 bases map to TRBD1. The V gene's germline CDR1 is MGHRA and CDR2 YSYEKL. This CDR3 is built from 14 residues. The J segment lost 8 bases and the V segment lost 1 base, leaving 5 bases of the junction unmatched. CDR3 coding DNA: TGCGCCAGCAGCCAAGTACGAGGGGGCGATGAGCAGTTCTTC. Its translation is CASSQVRGGDEQFF.

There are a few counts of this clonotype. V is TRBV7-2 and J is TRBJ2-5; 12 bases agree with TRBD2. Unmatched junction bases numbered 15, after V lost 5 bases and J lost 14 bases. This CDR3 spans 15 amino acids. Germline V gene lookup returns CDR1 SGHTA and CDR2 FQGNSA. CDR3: CASSLGPRLAGDSYF. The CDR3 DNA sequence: TGTGCCAGCAGCCTCGGTCCGCGACTAGCGGGGGACTCTTACTTC.

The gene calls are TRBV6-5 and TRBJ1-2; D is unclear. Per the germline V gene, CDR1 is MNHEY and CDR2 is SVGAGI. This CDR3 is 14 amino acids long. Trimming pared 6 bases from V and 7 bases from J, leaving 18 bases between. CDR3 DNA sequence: TGTGCCAGCAGCCCCGGGCACGCCCAAAGTGGCTACACCTTC. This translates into CASSPGHAQSGYTF.

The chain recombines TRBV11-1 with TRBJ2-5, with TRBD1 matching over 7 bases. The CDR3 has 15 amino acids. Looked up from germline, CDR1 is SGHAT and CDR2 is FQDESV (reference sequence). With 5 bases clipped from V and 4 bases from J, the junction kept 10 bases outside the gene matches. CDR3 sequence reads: CASSPGPGTAETQYF. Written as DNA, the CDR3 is TGTGCCAGCAGCCCTGGGCCCGGGACAGCAGAGACCCAGTACTTC.

Here the CDR3 reads CASSPFGTLRPYEQYF. CDR3 coding DNA: TGTGCCAGCAGCCCCTTCGGGACTCTCCGTCCCTACGAGCAGTACTTC. J is TRBJ2-7 and V is TRBV14, with D tentatively TRBD2 (6 bases). V dropped 4 bases and J dropped 2 bases, with 18 bases sitting between them. The length of the CDR3 is 16 residues. Germline CDR1 and CDR2: SGHDN and FVKESK.

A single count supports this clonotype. CDR3 sequence (DNA): TGTGCCATCAGTGAGGGTCTGGGCAGGGAAAGGAACATTCAGTACTTC. Translating gives CAISEGLGRERNIQYF. The chain links TRBV10-3 to TRBJ2-4; a weak D match, TRBD1 (5 bases). CDR3 length: 16 residues. Germline CDR1 reads ENHRY; CDR2 reads SYGVKD. Trimming took 2 bases from V and 7 from J, leaving 18 bases between them.

The CDR3 loop is CASSLMVGSGNTIYF. For the CDR3, the DNA is TGCGCCAGCAGCTTGATGGTGGGATCTGGAAACACCATATATTTT. V gene TRBV5-1 combines with J gene TRBJ1-3, with D unclear. This CDR3 comprises 15 residues. The V and J ends lost 1 base and 1 base respectively, with 9 bases between them. The V gene's germline CDR1 is SGHRS and CDR2 YFSETQ.

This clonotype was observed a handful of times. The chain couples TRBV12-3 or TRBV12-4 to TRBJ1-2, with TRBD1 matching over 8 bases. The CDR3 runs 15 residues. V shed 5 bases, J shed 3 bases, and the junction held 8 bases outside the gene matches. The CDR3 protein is CASSARQGRYYGYTF. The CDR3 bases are TGTGCCAGCAGTGCCCGACAGGGGAGATACTATGGCTACACCTTC.

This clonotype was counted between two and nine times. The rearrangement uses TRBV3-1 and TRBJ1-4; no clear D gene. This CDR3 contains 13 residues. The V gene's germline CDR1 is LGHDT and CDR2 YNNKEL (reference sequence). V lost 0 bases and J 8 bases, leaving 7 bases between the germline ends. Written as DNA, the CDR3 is TGTGCCAGCAGCCAAGACTCCGAGGAAAAACTGTTTTTT. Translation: CASSQDSEEKLFF.

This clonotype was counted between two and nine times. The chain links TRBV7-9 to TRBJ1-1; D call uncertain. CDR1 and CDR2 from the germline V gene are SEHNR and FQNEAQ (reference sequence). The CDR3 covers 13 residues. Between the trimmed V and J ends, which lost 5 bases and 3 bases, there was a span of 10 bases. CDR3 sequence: CASSPRSYTEAFF. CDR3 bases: TGTGCCAGCAGCCCCCGGAGCTACACTGAAGCTTTCTTT. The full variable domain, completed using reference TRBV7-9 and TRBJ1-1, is DTGVSQNPRHKITKRGQNVTFRCDPISEHNRLYWYRQTLGQGPEFLTYFQNEAQLEKSRLLSDRFSAERPKGSFSTLEIQRTEQGDSAMYLCASSPRSYTEAFFGQGTRLTVV.

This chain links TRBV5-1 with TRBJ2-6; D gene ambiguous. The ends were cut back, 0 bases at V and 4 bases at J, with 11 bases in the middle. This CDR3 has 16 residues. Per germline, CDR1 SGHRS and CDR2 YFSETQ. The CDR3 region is CASSLEATSGANVLTF. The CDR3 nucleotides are TGCGCCAGCAGCTTGGAGGCTACCTCCGGGGCCAACGTCCTGACTTTC.

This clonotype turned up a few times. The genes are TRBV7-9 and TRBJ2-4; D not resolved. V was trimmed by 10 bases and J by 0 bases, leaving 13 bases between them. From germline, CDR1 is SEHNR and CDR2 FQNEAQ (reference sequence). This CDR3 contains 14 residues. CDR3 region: CATSHPLAKNIQYF. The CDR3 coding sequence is TGTGCCACCTCTCACCCTCTAGCCAAAAACATTCAGTACTTC.

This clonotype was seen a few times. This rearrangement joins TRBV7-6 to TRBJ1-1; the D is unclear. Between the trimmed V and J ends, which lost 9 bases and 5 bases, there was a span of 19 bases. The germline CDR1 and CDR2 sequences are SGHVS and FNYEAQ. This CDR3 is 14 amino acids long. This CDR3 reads CARPGCSFTTEAFF. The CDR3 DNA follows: TGTGCCAGACCCGGGTGCTCTTTTACAACTGAAGCTTTCTTT.

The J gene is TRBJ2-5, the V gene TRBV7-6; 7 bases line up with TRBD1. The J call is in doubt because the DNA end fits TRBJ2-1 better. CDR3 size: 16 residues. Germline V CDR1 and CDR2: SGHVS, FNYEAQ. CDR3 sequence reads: CASSLGQGVLGNEQFF. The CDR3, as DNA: TGTGCCAGCAGCTTAGGTCAGGGGGTCTTGGGAAATGAGCAGTTCTTC.

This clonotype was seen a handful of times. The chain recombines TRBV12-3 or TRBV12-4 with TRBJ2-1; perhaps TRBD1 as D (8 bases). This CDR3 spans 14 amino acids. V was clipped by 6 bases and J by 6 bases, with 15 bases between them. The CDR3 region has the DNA TGTGCCAGCAGACAGGGGGGGGCGGGCAATGAGCAGTTCTTC. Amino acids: CASRQGGAGNEQFF.

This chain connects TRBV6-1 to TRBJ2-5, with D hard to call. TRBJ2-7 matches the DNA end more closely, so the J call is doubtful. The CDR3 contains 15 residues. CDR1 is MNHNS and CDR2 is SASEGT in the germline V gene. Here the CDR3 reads CASKYRRHPFYEQYF. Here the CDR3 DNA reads TGTGCCAGCAAATATCGGCGCCATCCCTTCTACGAGCAGTACTTC.

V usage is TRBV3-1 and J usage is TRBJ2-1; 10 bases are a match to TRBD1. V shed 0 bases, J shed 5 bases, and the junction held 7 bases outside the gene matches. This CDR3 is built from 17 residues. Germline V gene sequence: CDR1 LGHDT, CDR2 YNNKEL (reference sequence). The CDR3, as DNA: TGTGCCAGCAGCCAAGATCGGGGACAGGGGCCCAACAATGAGCAGTTCTTC. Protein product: CASSQDRGQGPNNEQFF.